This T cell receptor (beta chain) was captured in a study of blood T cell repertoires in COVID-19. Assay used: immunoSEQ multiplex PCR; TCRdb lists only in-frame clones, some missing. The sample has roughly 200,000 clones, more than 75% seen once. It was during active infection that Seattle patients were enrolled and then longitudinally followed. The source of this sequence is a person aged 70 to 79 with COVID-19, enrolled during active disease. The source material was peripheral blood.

Here the CDR3 reads CASSLTGGTYEQYF. Written as DNA, the CDR3 is TGCGCCAGCAGCTTAACGGGGGGGACCTACGAGCAGTACTTC. The chain employs TRBV5-1 and TRBJ2-7, with TRBD2 identical over 8 bases. V lost 2 bases and J lost 2; bases outside the gene matches: 3. CDR1 and CDR2 from the germline V gene are SGHRS and YFSETQ. This CDR3 is 14 amino acids long.